This T cell receptor beta chain was observed in a study of T cells expressing NK-cell markers. Germline V gene sequence: CDR1 DFQATT, CDR2 SNEGSKA (reference sequence). The CDR3 covers 16 residues. 5'RACE template switching with UMIs generated TCR beta cDNA. TCRdb reprocessed the 5' RACE reads and reports one entry per CDR3 protein, with no DNA. Seen in this sample are roughly 390,000 distinct CDR3 sequences; the ten most common clones hold over 4%. Sample: blood T cells: a sorted CD56 or NKG2C T cell subset, CD4+ or CD8+ T cells, or bulk PBMC T cells (not recorded which). This TCR derives from a man between 18 and 69 years old in good health. The rearrangement links TRBV20-1 to TRBJ2-3; TCRdb's D call of TRBD1 is untestable without DNA. CDR3 loop: CSAPTLTTGRPDTQYF.